These 18 T cell receptor beta chains originate from one sample sequenced in a study of T cells in Graves' hyperthyroidism and ophthalmopathy (dated by TCRdb to between 2018 and 2021). The library was built by means of multiplex PCR. For sequencing, an Illumina HiSeq 2000 was employed. The TCR beta CDR3 regions were amplified from RNA transcripts. For the first round of RT-PCR on the TCR CDR3, the HTBI primer set was used together with the Qiagen OneStep RT-PCR kit. TCRdb's own reprocessing of the public reads used fastp at Q25 and MiXCR and kept productive beta chains. All rows with the same CDR3 protein become a single entry with the most common DNA and genes. A total of under 300,000 distinct CDR3 sequences appear in this sample, about an eighth of them only once. The ten biggest clones cover 6.5% to 10% of the sample. Sequencing was done on a sample of blood. The receptors derive from a woman aged 25 to 39 with Graves' hyperthyroidism that later progressed to Graves' ophthalmopathy.

This clonotype has ten or more counts. The genes are TRBV27 and TRBJ2-3, with a weak D call TRBD2 (6 bases). The CDR3 spans 16 residues. V lost 1 base and J 1 base, leaving 12 bases between the germline ends. Germline assignment: CDR1 MNHEY and CDR2 SMNVEV (reference sequence). CDR3 region: CASSLYAGTGTDTQYF. CDR3 nucleotide sequence: TGTGCCAGCAGTTTATACGCGGGAACGGGCACAGATACGCAGTATTTT.

The genes are TRBV27 and TRBJ1-6; no clear D gene. The CDR3 is 15 residues long. The germline V and J ends were trimmed by 3 bases and 9 bases, with 15 bases remaining between them. Germline values: CDR1 MNHEY, CDR2 SMNVEV (reference sequence). CDR3 DNA: TGTGCCAGCAGTTTCGGAGTCACCAAGGGTTCACCCCTCCACTTT. It codes for CASSFGVTKGSPLHF.

This clonotype appeared many times. The V gene is TRBV7-2, the J gene TRBJ2-3; weak D call: TRBD2 (6 bases). V gave up 5 bases and J gave up 3 bases, with 24 bases separating them. Germline loops: CDR1 SGHTA, CDR2 FQGNSA. CDR3 length: 18 residues. The CDR3 bases are TGTGCCAGCAGCCTAGAACAGATTTGGAGGGCCGGAACAGATACGCAGTATTTT. Translating gives CASSLEQIWRAGTDTQYF.

The chain couples TRBV4-2 to TRBJ2-1; 9 bases match TRBD2. This CDR3 is built from 17 residues. Germline V gives CDR1 LGHNA, CDR2 YNFKEQ. Trimming took 4 bases from V and 0 from J; bases not matched to a gene: 7. The CDR3 protein is CASSRQISGSSYNEQFF. The CDR3 coding sequence is TGTGCCAGCAGCCGACAAATTAGCGGGAGCTCCTACAATGAGCAGTTCTTC.

In this sample, this clonotype turned up a few times. The J gene is TRBJ1-4, the V gene TRBV5-1, with D unclear. The CDR3 is 14 amino acids. The V gene's germline CDR1 is SGHRS and CDR2 YFSETQ. The V and J ends lost 4 bases and 5 bases respectively, with 12 bases between them. The CDR3 coding sequence is TGCGCCAGCAGCCCGTCGGGCCAAAATGAAAAACTGTTTTTT. The encoded protein is CASSPSGQNEKLFF.

This clonotype was detected ten times or more. V usage is TRBV6-1 and J usage is TRBJ1-1, with D unresolved. CDR3 size: 12 residues. Trimming shortened V by 6 bases and J by 5 bases, and 10 bases separated the two germline ends. Looked up from germline, CDR1 is MNHNS and CDR2 is SASEGT. The CDR3 DNA reads TGTGCCAGCAGGGCAACAGTAACTGAAGCTTTCTTT. Its translation is CASRATVTEAFF.

Note on this clonotype: A clone one base away is much larger, so this may be a read error. The rearrangement links TRBV28 to TRBJ2-7; 8 positions match TRBD1. The CDR3 consists of 16 residues. Germline V lookup: CDR1 MDHEN, CDR2 SYDVKM. The CDR3: CACSLPRQGAYYEQYF. For the CDR3, the DNA is TGTGCCTGCAGTTTGCCCCGGCAGGGGGCCTACTACGAGCAGTACTTC.

This clonotype was observed a few times. The chain couples TRBV4-2 to TRBJ2-7, with TRBD1 identical over 7 bases. With 1 base clipped from V and 4 bases from J, the junction kept 7 bases outside the gene matches. This CDR3 has 15 residues. Germline CDR1 and CDR2: LGHNA and YNFKEQ. CDR3 region: CASSQGTGTVYEQYF. For the CDR3, the DNA is TGTGCCAGCAGCCAAGGTACCGGGACAGTTTACGAGCAGTACTTC.

This clonotype showed up many times. This rearrangement joins TRBV28 to TRBJ2-3; 8 bases are shared with TRBD2. Trimming cost V 5 bases and J 6 bases; bases outside gene matches: 13. The CDR3 is 16 residues long. The V gene's germline CDR1 is MDHEN and CDR2 SYDVKM. In DNA, the CDR3 is TGTGCCAGCAGTACGGGGGGGGAGGGCCTCGAGGATACGCAGTATTTT. Its translation: CASSTGGEGLEDTQYF.

This clonotype has ten or more counts. V and J are TRBV6-2 or TRBV6-3 and TRBJ2-7, with D tentatively TRBD2 (5 bases). There are 14 residues in the CDR3. Germline-derived CDR1 and CDR2 are MNHEY and SVGEGT. V lost 0 bases, J lost 4 bases, and 10 bases lay in between. CDR3 sequence (DNA): TGTGCCAGCAGTTACTCGGACTTGGGATACGAGCAGTACTTC. This codes for CASSYSDLGYEQYF.

The sample holds a few counts of this clonotype. This chain connects TRBV4-3 to TRBJ1-4; TRBD1 matches at 8 bases. The CDR3 has 14 residues. V gave up 0 bases and J gave up 8 bases; unmatched junction bases: 2. CDR1 LGHNA and CDR2 YSLEER come from the germline V gene. The DNA of the CDR3 is TGCGCCAGCAGCCAAGAAAGGGACAGGGAAAAACTGTTTTTT. Its translation is CASSQERDREKLFF.

This clonotype was found many times. V and J are TRBV12-3 or TRBV12-4 and TRBJ2-1, with 14 bases that match TRBD2. This CDR3 comprises 17 residues. Trimming cost V 5 bases and J 8 bases; bases outside gene matches: 11. CDR3 bases: TGTGCCAGCAGTCCCGGGACTAGCGGGAGCCTTGGCTATGAGCAGTTCTTC. This codes for CASSPGTSGSLGYEQFF.

This clonotype was detected ten times or more. The chain couples TRBV12-5 to TRBJ1-1; D is undetermined. This CDR3 is built from 13 residues. With 1 base removed from V and 1 base from J, the gap between germline ends came to 4 bases. Germline-derived CDR1 and CDR2 are LGHNT and FRNRAP. The CDR3 loop is CASGLGPNTEAFF. In nucleotides, the CDR3 is TGTGCTAGTGGTTTGGGACCGAACACTGAAGCTTTCTTT.

This clonotype was recorded many times. The chain couples TRBV7-9 to TRBJ2-1; D may be TRBD2 (5 bases). There are 16 residues in the CDR3. V lost 1 base and J lost 3, with 13 bases in between. CDR1 is SEHNR and CDR2 is FQNEAQ in the germline V gene (reference sequence). The CDR3 DNA reads as TGTGCCAGCAGCTTAGACAGCGGATCAGTCTACAATGAGCAGTTCTTC. Residues: CASSLDSGSVYNEQFF.

This clonotype was picked up one time. The V and J genes are TRBV4-3 and TRBJ2-6, with D unclear. Trimming removed 3 bases from V and 0 bases from J, with 9 bases in between. Per germline, CDR1 LGHNA and CDR2 YSLEER. The CDR3 loop spans 16 amino acids. The CDR3 bases are TGCGCCAGCAGCCAGGTGGCTGGCTCTGGGGCCAACGTCCTGACTTTC. This codes for CASSQVAGSGANVLTF.

The V gene is TRBV4-2, the J gene TRBJ1-4, with D uncertain. CDR1 is LGHNA and CDR2 is YNFKEQ in the germline V gene. The ends were cut back, 0 bases at V and 7 bases at J, with 9 bases in the middle. This CDR3 comprises 14 residues. CDR3 sequence: CASSQDRWGEKLFF. The CDR3 nucleotides read TGTGCCAGCAGCCAAGACAGGTGGGGTGAAAAACTGTTTTTT.

Remarks on this clonotype: Sequence at one end of the junction differs from germline and may be a read error. The V and J genes are TRBV5-1 and TRBJ2-7; TRBD2 is a possible D gene (5 bases). The CDR3 runs 13 residues. Germline CDR1 SGHRS, CDR2 YFSETQ. This chain's CDR3 is CASSFTTGSERYF. DNA for the CDR3: TGCGCCAGCAGCTTTACTACGGGGAGTGAGCGGTACTTC.

In its sample, this clonotype was seen many times. The chain has TRBV5-4 and TRBJ2-7; 8 bases are a match to TRBD1. Germline trimming cut 0 bases from V and 1 base from J; bases unmatched to any gene: 9. The CDR3 covers 17 residues. Germline V gives CDR1 SGHNT, CDR2 YYREEE (reference sequence). The CDR3 nucleotides are TGTGCCAGCAGCTTGGGAAGCTTAGGACAGGGATCCTACGAGCAGTACTTC. This codes for CASSLGSLGQGSYEQYF. Using reference TRBV5-4 and TRBJ2-7 for the parts outside the CDR3, the full variable domain is ETGVTQSPTHLIKTRGQQVTLRCSSQSGHNTVSWYQQALGQGPQFIFQYYREEENGRGNFPPRFSGLQFPNYSSELNVNALELDDSALYLCASSLGSLGQGSYEQYFGPGTRLTVT.